This T cell receptor beta chain was identified in a study of identical twins' blood T cells. In its sample, this clonotype was seen a few times. Antigen specificity is unknown. Authors' methods: Per-library CDR3 reads ranged about 2 to 4 million; clonotypes, ~95,000 to ~500,000. TCRdb re-called the 5' RACE reads through MiXCR, storing one row per CDR3 protein. The authors' filters were not applied to this entry. Of 300,000 to 400,000 distinct CDR3 sequences listed, around 30% were seen once; the top ten hold about 6%. Findings and limits, study-wide: Abundant TCRbeta CDR3s overlapped more between twins than with unrelated donors. Shared CDR3 clonotype counts between two donors mainly tracked the product of their cloneset sizes, twins included.

CDR1 and CDR2 from the germline V gene are ENHRY and SYGVKD. The J segment lost 7 bases and the V segment lost 9 bases, leaving 8 bases of the junction unmatched. The length of the CDR3 is 13 residues. Sequencing used PBMCs. The rearrangement joins TRBV10-3 to TRBJ1-1, with 10 bases aligning to TRBD1. This receptor was obtained from a woman between 18 and 50 years old in good health. The CDR3 loop reads CAMQEGQGYEAFF. The CDR3 region has the DNA TGTGCCATGCAGGAGGGACAGGGGTATGAAGCTTTCTTT.